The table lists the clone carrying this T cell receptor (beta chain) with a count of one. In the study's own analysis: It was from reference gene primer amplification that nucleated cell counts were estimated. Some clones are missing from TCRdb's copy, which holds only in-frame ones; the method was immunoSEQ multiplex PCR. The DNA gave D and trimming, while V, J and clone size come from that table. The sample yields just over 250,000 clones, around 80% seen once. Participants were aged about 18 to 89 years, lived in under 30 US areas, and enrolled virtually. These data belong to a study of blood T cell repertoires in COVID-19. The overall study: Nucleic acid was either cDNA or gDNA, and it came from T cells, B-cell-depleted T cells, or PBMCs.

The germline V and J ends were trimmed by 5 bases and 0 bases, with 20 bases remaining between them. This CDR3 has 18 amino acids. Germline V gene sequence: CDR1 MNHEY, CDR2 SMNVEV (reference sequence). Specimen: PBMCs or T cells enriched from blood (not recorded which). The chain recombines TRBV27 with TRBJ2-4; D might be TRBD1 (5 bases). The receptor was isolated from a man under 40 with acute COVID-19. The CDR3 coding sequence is TGTGCCAGCAGTCGTTTAACAGGCGACCCCCTAGCCAAAAACATTCAGTACTTC. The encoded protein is CASSRLTGDPLAKNIQYF.